The present T cell receptor (beta chain) was sequenced within a study of PD-1 blockade in mismatch repair-deficient tumors. As for the study in general: Enrolled about 2012-2016, patients had progressing, pretreated mismatch repair-deficient cancers of 12 to 13 types.

Germline assignment: CDR1 SQVTM and CDR2 ANQGSEA. The CDR3 runs to 15 residues. Germline trimming cut 7 bases from V and 3 bases from J; bases unmatched to any gene: 12. The TCR-sequenced patients were three responders to pembrolizumab. The study, taken as a whole, reports: Tumor-resident clones, often undetectable pretreatment in blood, expanded then contracted after pembrolizumab.

The repertoire was sequenced with immunoSEQ multiplex PCR; TCRdb's copy has only in-frame clones and lacks some. The data show about 22,000 clones, almost 85% seen once. With regard to this clone: Its cognate antigen is unknown.

The sequencing used peripheral blood, collected 2 weeks after starting pembrolizumab. The sequence came from an adult with mismatch repair-deficient cancer. The J gene is TRBJ2-7, the V gene TRBV29-1; 10 positions match TRBD2. The CDR3 loop is CSAKGGTSGNYEQYF. The CDR3 bases are TGCAGCGCAAAGGGGGGAACTAGCGGGAACTACGAGCAGTACTTC.